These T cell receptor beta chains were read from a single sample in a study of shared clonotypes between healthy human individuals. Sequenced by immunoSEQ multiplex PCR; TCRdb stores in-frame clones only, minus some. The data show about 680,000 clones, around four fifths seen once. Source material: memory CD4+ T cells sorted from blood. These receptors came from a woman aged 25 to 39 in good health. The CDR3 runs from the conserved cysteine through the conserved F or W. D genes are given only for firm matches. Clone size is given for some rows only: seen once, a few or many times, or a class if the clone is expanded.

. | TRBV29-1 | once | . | CSLSETDPYEQYF
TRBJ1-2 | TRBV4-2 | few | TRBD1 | CASSARDREIHGYTF
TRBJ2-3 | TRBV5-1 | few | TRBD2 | CASSALSAGVPDTQYF
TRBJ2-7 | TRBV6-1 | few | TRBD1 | CASSEAGTGRLSEQYF
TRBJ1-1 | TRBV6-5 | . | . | CASSDLHSVAFF
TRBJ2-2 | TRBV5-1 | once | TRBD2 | CASGRETGVGELFF
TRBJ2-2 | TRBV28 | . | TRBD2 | CASSLPREGFGELFF
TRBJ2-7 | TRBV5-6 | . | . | CASSFRQKIPYEQYF
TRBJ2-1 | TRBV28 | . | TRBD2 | CASRPSGGLFYNEQFF
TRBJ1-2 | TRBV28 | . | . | CASSTPTVNYGYTF
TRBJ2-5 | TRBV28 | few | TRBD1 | CASSPRGTGLPQETQYF
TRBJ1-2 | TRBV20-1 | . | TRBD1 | CSIPGQNGYTF
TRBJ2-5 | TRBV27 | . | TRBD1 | CASSLSRQGGETQYF
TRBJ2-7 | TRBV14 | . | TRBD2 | CASSQALAGNYEQYF
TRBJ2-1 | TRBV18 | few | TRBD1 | CASSPRTGSPNEQFF
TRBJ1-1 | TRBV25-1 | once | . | CASSGWSTEAFF
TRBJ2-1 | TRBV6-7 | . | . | CANPEGVRINEQFF
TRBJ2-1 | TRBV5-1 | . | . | CASSGATVSSYNEQFF
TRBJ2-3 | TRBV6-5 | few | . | CATRRGGSTDTQYF
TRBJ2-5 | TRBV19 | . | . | CASTRTTWATGLRETQYF
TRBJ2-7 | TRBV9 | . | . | CASSGGLAYEQYF
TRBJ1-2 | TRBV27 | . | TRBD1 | CASSMDRGFGYTF
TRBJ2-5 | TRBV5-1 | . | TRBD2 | CASSFSGFQETQYF
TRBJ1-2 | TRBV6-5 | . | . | CASTPDPMTGYGYTF
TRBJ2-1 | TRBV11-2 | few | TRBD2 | CASSLATSGGYNEQFF
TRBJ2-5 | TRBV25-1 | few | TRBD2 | CASSSGLAEEEQYF
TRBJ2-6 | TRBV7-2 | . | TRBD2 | CASSFRLAGVAGANVLTF
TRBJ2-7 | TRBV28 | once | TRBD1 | CASSITGAQYYEQYF
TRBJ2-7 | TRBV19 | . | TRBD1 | CASSIMTGGYEQYF
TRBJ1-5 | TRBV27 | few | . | CASSLIPANTGNQPQHF
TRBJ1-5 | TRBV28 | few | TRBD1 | CASAGARGFNQPQHF
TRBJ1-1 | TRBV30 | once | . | CAWKRGLFEAFF
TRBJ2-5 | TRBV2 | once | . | CARKGRVVETQYF
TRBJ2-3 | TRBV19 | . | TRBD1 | CASSLRQGSTDTQYF
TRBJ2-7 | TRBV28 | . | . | CASTPPGAGAYGEQYF
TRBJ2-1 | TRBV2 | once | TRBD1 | CASTAQGFEQFF
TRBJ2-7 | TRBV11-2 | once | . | CASSQMGGRGYEQYF
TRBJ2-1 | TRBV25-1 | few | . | CASSESPRNEQFF
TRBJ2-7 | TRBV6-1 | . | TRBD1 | CASTPGQAVVSEQYF
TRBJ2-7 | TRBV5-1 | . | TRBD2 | CASSLAGESYEQYF
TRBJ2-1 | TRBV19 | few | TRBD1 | CASSGTVTYNEQFF
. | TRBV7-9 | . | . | CASSLVGHEQYF
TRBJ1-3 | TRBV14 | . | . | CASSRTGTGNTIYF
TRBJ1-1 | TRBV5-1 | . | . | CASSSLGQNTEAFF
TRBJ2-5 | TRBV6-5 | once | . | CASSQLVRQETQYF
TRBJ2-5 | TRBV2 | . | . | CASNPLASQETQYF
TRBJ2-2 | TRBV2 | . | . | CASSVFPTGTGELFF
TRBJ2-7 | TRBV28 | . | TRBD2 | CASSLGGSESYEQYF
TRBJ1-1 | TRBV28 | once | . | CASSLGQENTEAFF
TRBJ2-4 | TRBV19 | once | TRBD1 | CASSIFRDRGNIQYF
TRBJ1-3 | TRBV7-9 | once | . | CASSPQSQVSGNTIYF
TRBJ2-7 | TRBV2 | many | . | CASTVPAGVSYEQYF